The T cell receptor (beta chain) described here comes from a study of T cells of healthy individuals. This clonotype showed up just a few times. Trimming shortened V by 2 bases and J by 5 bases, and 13 bases separated the two germline ends. Germline V gene data show CDR1 as SGHTA and CDR2 as FQGNSA. The CDR3 extends over 14 amino acids. Using its own MiXCR run on the 5' RACE reads, TCRdb lists one record per CDR3 protein. The sample consists of 45,000 to 60,000 distinct CDR3 sequences, about 14% of them appearing once. This TCR derives from a human donor in good health. The chain has TRBV7-2 and TRBJ2-7; D gene uncertain. The CDR3 nucleotides read TGTGCCAGCAGCTTAATGGCTAGAGGTAACGAGCAGTACTTC. Residues: CASSLMARGNEQYF. The whole variable domain, filled in from reference TRBV7-2 and TRBJ2-7, reads GAGVSQSPSNKVTEKGKDVELRCDPISGHTALYWYRQSLGQGLEFLIYFQGNSAPDKSGLPSDRFSAERTGGSVSTLTIQRTQQEDSAVYLCASSLMARGNEQYFGPGTRLTVT.